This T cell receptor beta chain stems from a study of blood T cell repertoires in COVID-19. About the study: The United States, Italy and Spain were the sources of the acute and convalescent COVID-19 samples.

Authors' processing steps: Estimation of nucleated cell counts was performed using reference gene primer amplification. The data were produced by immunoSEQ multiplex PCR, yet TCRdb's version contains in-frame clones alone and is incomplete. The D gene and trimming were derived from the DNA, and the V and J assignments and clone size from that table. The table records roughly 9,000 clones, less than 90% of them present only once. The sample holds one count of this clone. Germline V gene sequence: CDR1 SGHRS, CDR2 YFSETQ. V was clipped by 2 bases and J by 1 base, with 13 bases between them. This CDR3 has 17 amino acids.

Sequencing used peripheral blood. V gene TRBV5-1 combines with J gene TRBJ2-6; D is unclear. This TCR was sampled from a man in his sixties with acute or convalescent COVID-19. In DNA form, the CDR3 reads TGCGCCAGCAGCTTACGGTCCTTATCTTCTGGGGCCAACGTCCTGACTTTC. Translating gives CASSLRSLSSGANVLTF.